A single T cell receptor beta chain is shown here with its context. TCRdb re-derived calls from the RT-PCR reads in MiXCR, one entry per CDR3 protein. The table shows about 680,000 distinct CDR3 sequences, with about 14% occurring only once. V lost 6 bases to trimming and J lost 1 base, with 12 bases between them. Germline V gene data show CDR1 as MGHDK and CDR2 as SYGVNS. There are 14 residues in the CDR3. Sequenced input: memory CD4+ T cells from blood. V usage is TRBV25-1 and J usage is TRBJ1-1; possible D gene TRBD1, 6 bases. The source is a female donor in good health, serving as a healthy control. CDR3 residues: CASRQTGQNTEAFF. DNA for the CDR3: TGTGCCAGCAGGCAGACAGGCCAGAACACTGAAGCTTTCTTT.